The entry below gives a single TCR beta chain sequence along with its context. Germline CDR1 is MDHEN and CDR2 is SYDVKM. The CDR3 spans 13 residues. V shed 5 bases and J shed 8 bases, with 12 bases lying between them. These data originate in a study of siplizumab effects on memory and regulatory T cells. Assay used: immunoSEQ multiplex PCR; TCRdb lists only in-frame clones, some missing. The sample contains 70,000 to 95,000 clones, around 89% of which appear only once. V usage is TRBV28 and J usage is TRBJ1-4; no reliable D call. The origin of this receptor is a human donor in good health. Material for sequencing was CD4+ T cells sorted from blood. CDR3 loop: CASSGAGAEKLFF. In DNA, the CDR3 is TGTGCCAGCAGTGGCGCAGGAGCGGAAAAACTGTTTTTT.